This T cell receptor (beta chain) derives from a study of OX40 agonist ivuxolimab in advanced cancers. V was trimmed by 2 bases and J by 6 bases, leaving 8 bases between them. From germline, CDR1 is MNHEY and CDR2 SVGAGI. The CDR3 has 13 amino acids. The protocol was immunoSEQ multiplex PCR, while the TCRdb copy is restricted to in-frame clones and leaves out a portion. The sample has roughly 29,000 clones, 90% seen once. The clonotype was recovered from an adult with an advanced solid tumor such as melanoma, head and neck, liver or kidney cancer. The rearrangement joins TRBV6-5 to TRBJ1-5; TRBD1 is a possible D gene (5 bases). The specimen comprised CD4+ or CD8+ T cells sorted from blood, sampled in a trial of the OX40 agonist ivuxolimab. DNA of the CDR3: TGTGCCAGCAGTTACCCAGGGCGTCAGCCCCAGCATTTT. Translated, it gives CASSYPGRQPQHF.